This is a list of T cell receptor beta chains from one sample in a study of regulatory T cells in long-lasting Graves disease. TCRdb re-called the multiplex PCR reads with MiXCR, one entry per CDR3 protein. The top ten clones hold just under 25% of a sample with about 530,000 distinct CDR3 sequences, about 16% of them seen once. Another study also made use of these data, one on T cells in Graves' hyperthyroidism and ophthalmopathy.

Sample: peripheral blood mononuclear cells (PBMCs), taken at new diagnosis, from a patient treated with antithyroid drugs. The receptors here all came from a woman aged 40-65 years with Graves disease. The CDR3 runs from the conserved cysteine through the conserved F or W. A D gene is named only where the DNA matches it firmly. Clone size appears in some rows only: once, few, many, or a class for an expanded clone.

d_gene	v_gene	j_gene	abundance	CDR3aa	CDR3nt
-	TRBV5-5	TRBJ2-7	-	CASSSLGPSYEQYF	TGTGCCAGCAGCTCCCTGGGGCCTTCCTACGAGCAGTACTTC
-	TRBV28	TRBJ2-7	few	CASSINKWDNPSLYEQYF	TGTGCCAGCAGTATAAATAAATGGGACAACCCGAGCCTCTACGAGCAGTACTTC
TRBD1	TRBV7-9	TRBJ2-7	few	CASSFPGQAVEQYF	TGTGCCAGCAGCTTTCCGGGACAGGCCGTCGAGCAGTACTTC
-	TRBV2	TRBJ1-3	many	CASSESLAGNTIYF	TGTGCCAGCAGTGAATCCTTGGCTGGAAACACCATATATTTT
-	TRBV7-2	TRBJ1-2	many	CASSPLSTIAGYTF	TGTGCCAGCAGCCCTCTCTCTACGATTGCAGGCTACACCTTC
-	TRBV20-1	TRBJ1-1	many	CSASRGRVNTEAFF	TGCAGTGCTAGCCGAGGACGGGTGAACACTGAAGCTTTCTTT
-	TRBV7-8	TRBJ2-1	-	CASSLGAGPFYNEQFF	TGTGCCAGCAGCTTAGGTGCGGGGCCCTTTTACAATGAGCAGTTCTTC
-	TRBV5-1	TRBJ1-2	-	CASRGSGANYGYTF	TGCGCCAGCAGGGGGTCGGGGGCTAACTATGGCTACACCTTC
-	TRBV6-1	TRBJ1-4	-	CASSPHSTNEKLFF	TGTGCCAGCAGTCCACATTCAACTAATGAAAAACTGTTTTTT
-	TRBV20-1	TRBJ2-3	many	CSARAYGVLSRDTQYF	TGCAGCGCAAGAGCTTATGGGGTTCTTTCACGGGATACGCAGTATTTT
-	TRBV30	TRBJ1-6	-	CAWSLLTDLNSPLHF	TGTGCCTGGAGCCTACTTACGGATCTTAATTCACCCCTCCACTTT
TRBD1	TRBV18	TRBJ2-2	few	CASSDRQGSAGELFF	TGTGCCAGCTCGGACCGACAGGGATCGGCCGGGGAGCTGTTTTTT
-	TRBV6-1	TRBJ1-1	many	CASSVSAGAEAFF	TGTGCCAGCAGTGTCTCCGCGGGGGCTGAAGCTTTCTTT
-	TRBV2	TRBJ1-2	many	CASNEGINYGYTF	TGTGCCAGCAATGAGGGCATTAACTATGGCTACACCTTC
-	TRBV5-1	TRBJ2-1	many	CASSSGLDNEQFF	TGCGCCAGCAGCTCGGGACTCGACAATGAGCAGTTCTTC
-	TRBV20-1	TRBJ2-5	many	CSASRPRDRAETQYF	TGCAGTGCTAGCCGGCCGAGGGACCGGGCGGAGACCCAGTACTTC
TRBD1	TRBV18	TRBJ1-5	many	CASSSDREQPQHF	TGTGCCAGCTCGTCAGACAGGGAACAGCCCCAGCATTTT
-	TRBV19	TRBJ1-2	-	CASSIAGRARFYGYTF	TGTGCCAGTAGTATAGCCGGGCGGGCCCGGTTCTATGGCTACACCTTC
-	TRBV6-2/TRBV6-3	TRBJ1-6	-	CASSEVGGRSPLHF	TGTGCCAGCAGTGAAGTAGGGGGACGGTCACCCCTCCACTTT
-	TRBV4-1	TRBJ1-2	many	CASSQVAGSGYTF	TGCGCCAGCAGCCAAGTGGCAGGGTCTGGCTACACCTTC
-	TRBV30	TRBJ1-2	many	CAATGLYGYTF	TGTGCCGCTACAGGGCTCTATGGCTACACCTTC
-	TRBV12-3/TRBV12-4	TRBJ1-4	many	CASSFTRREKLFF	TGTGCCAGCAGTTTTACCCGGCGGGAAAAACTGTTTTTT
-	TRBV5-1	TRBJ1-2	few	CASSPRAILSGYTF	TGCGCCAGCAGCCCCCGGGCCATCCTAAGTGGCTACACCTTC
-	TRBV27	TRBJ1-5	many	CASSPGQTRNQPQHF	TGTGCCAGCAGTCCTGGACAAACGAGGAATCAGCCCCAGCATTTT
-	TRBV7-9	TRBJ2-5	few	CASSPDYLETQYF	TGTGCCAGCAGCCCCGATTACCTAGAGACCCAGTACTTC
TRBD1	TRBV20-1	TRBJ2-7	-	CSAMTGEDYEQYF	TGCAGTGCCATGACAGGGGAGGACTACGAGCAGTACTTC
-	TRBV7-6	TRBJ2-2	few	CASSLIGGGNANTGELFF	TGTGCCAGCAGCTTAATAGGGGGGGGAAACGCGAACACCGGGGAGCTGTTTTTT
-	TRBV12-3/TRBV12-4	TRBJ1-4	-	CASGLNEKLFF	TGTGCCAGCGGACTTAATGAAAAACTGTTTTTT
TRBD2	TRBV7-6	TRBJ2-2	few	CASSFDGRVSGELFF	TGTGCCAGCAGCTTCGACGGGAGGGTGTCCGGGGAGCTGTTTTTT
-	TRBV5-1	TRBJ1-4	-	CASSPEGGVVEKLFF	TGCGCCAGCAGCCCCGAGGGTGGTGTTGTTGAAAAACTGTTTTTT
-	TRBV28	TRBJ1-4	-	CASRDEKLFF	TGTGCCAGCCGAGATGAAAAACTGTTTTTT
-	TRBV29-1	TRBJ1-1	many	CSVWTSPTNTEAFF	TGCAGCGTGTGGACATCCCCGACGAACACTGAAGCTTTCTTT
-	TRBV7-6	TRBJ2-7	many	CASSLALGPSYEQYF	TGTGCCAGCAGCTTAGCGCTGGGACCTTCCTACGAGCAGTACTTC
TRBD1	TRBV6-1	TRBJ1-3	-	CASSSLGGAGNTIYF	TGTGCCAGCAGCTCCCTAGGGGGCGCCGGAAACACCATATATTTT
-	TRBV19	TRBJ1-5	-	CASSIGGSQPQHF	TGTGCCAGTAGTATTGGAGGGAGTCAGCCCCAGCATTTT
-	TRBV11-2	TRBJ2-3	many	CASSLEGPTTDTQYF	TGTGCCAGCAGCTTAGAGGGCCCGACCACAGATACGCAGTATTTT
TRBD1	TRBV5-4	TRBJ1-1	-	CASSLGGDLNTEAFF	TGTGCCAGCAGCTTAGGGGGCGATCTGAACACTGAAGCTTTCTTT
TRBD1	TRBV28	TRBJ1-6	many	CASSRGDRSRYNSPLHF	TGTGCCAGCAGCCGGGGGGACAGGTCCCGGTATAATTCACCCCTCCACTTT
TRBD2	TRBV10-1	TRBJ2-3	-	CASSETLPGLAGDTDTQYF	TGCGCCAGCAGTGAGACGCTCCCGGGACTAGCGGGAGACACAGATACGCAGTATTTT
-	TRBV6-1	TRBJ2-3	many	CASSRADTQYF	TGTGCCAGCAGCCGTGCAGATACGCAGTATTTT
-	TRBV29-1	TRBJ1-4	many	CSVRSGVSEKLFF	TGCAGCGTTCGATCGGGGGTGTCTGAAAAACTGTTTTTT
TRBD1	TRBV28	TRBJ1-4	-	CASSQYRGEKLFF	TGTGCCAGCAGCCAATACAGGGGTGAAAAACTGTTTTTT
TRBD1	TRBV4-1	TRBJ2-1	-	CASMEGQGLDEQFF	TGCGCCAGCATGGAGGGACAGGGACTTGATGAGCAGTTCTTC
TRBD2	TRBV4-1	TRBJ2-7	few	CASSQVARGASYEQYF	TGCGCCAGCAGCCAAGTGGCGCGGGGGGCCTCCTACGAGCAGTACTTC
-	TRBV19	TRBJ1-5	-	CASSIARTGYGSNQPQHF	TGTGCCAGTAGTATAGCCAGAACAGGGTATGGTAGCAATCAGCCCCAGCATTTT
TRBD1	TRBV5-1	TRBJ1-4	-	CATKTRDRDEKLFF	TGCGCCACTAAGACCCGGGACAGAGATGAAAAACTGTTTTTT
TRBD1	TRBV7-3	TRBJ1-1	-	CASSGPGQGAFF	TGTGCCAGCAGCGGTCCGGGACAGGGAGCTTTCTTT
-	TRBV10-3	TRBJ1-5	many	CAIREGPSLGRPQHF	TGTGCCATCAGAGAAGGTCCGTCGTTAGGTAGGCCCCAGCATTTT
-	TRBV28	TRBJ2-1	many	CASSNPGSYNEQFF	TGTGCCAGCAGTAACCCAGGGTCCTACAATGAGCAGTTCTTC
TRBD1	TRBV6-2/TRBV6-3	TRBJ1-1	many	CASSRQGAMGTEAFF	TGTGCCAGCAGTCGGCAGGGGGCTATGGGAACTGAAGCTTTCTTT
-	TRBV12-3/TRBV12-4	TRBJ1-3	few	CASTREGSGNTIYF	TGTGCCAGCACCCGCGAAGGGTCTGGAAACACCATATATTTT
-	TRBV30	TRBJ1-2	many	CAWSVAGGGYTF	TGTGCCTGGAGTGTGGCAGGCGGAGGCTACACCTTC
TRBD1	TRBV20-1	TRBJ2-1	few	CSARGGTGALEQFF	TGCAGTGCTAGAGGGGGGACAGGGGCTCTTGAGCAGTTCTTC